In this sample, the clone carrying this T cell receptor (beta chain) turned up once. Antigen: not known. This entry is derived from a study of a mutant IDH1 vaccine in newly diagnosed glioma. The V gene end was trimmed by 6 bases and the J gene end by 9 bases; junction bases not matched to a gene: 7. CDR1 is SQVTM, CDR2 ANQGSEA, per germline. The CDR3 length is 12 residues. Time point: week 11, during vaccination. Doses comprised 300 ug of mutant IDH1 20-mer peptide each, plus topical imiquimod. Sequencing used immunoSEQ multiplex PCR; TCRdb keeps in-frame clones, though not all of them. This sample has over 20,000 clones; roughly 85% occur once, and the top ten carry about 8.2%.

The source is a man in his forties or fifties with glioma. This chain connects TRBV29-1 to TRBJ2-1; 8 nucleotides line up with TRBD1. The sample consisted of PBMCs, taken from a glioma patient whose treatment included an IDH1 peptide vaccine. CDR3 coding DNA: TGCAGCGTCGCCAGGGGGCAGGGTGAGCAGTTCTTC. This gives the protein CSVARGQGEQFF.